A single sample is the source of the 20 T cell receptor beta chains below, sequenced in a study of OX40 agonist ivuxolimab in advanced cancers. TCRdb keeps only in-frame clones here, not all; method: immunoSEQ multiplex PCR. The sample includes tens of thousands of clones, about four fifths of them seen just once. The sample here was CD4+ or CD8+ T cells sorted from blood, taken in a trial of the OX40 agonist ivuxolimab. These receptors came from an adult with an advanced solid tumor such as melanoma, head and neck, liver or kidney cancer.

This clone was detected only a few times. CDR3 in amino acids: CASNTNRVDQPQHF. CDR3 nucleotides: TGTGCCAGTAACACAAACAGGGTCGATCAGCCCCAGCATTTT. This chain links TRBV19 with TRBJ1-5; D possibly corresponds to TRBD1 (6 bases). This CDR3 contains 14 residues. Trimming took 7 bases from V and 5 from J, leaving 15 bases between them. Germline V gives CDR1 LNHDA, CDR2 SQIVND (reference sequence). The entire variable domain, with the rest obtained from reference TRBV19 and TRBJ1-5, is as follows: DGGITQSPKYLFRKEGQNVTLSCEQNLNHDAMYWYRQDPGQGLRLIYYSQIVNDFQKGDIAEGYSVSREKKESFPLTVTSAQKNPTAFYLCASNTNRVDQPQHFGDGTRLSIL.

V and J are TRBV5-6 and TRBJ2-2; D is tentatively TRBD1 or TRBD2 (5 bases each). The V end was cut by 3 bases, the J end by 4 bases, with 10 bases between. The CDR3 is made up of 14 amino acids. Germline V CDR1 and CDR2: SGHDT, YYEEEE. The CDR3 spells CASSSYGGTGELFF. In DNA, the CDR3 is TGTGCCAGCAGCTCATATGGGGGCACCGGGGAGCTGTTTTTT.

The chain carries TRBV30 and TRBJ1-1; tentative D call: TRBD1 (5 bases). The CDR3 is 13 residues long. V shed 1 base and J shed 4 bases, with 10 bases lying between them. CDR1 and CDR2 (germline): GTSNPN, SVGIG (reference sequence). CDR3 sequence: CAWSGLGGTEAFF. CDR3 bases: TGTGCCTGGAGTGGTCTGGGGGGCACTGAAGCTTTCTTT.

The V and J genes are TRBV7-8 and TRBJ2-1, with 7 bases fitting TRBD2. The CDR3 contains 18 residues. Trimming at V came to 1 base and at J to 0 bases, leaving 9 bases not matched to a gene. Germline V gene lookup returns CDR1 SGHVS and CDR2 FQNEAQ. In DNA form, the CDR3 reads TGTGCCAGCAGCTTAGTCGCTAGCGGCCTAATCTCCTACAATGAGCAGTTCTTC. Residues: CASSLVASGLISYNEQFF.

The J gene is TRBJ1-1, the V gene TRBV15; the D gene is possibly TRBD1 (5 bases). Looked up from germline, CDR1 is LNHNV and CDR2 is YYDKDF (reference sequence). Trimming pared 5 bases from V and 8 bases from J, leaving 18 bases between. This CDR3 has 14 amino acids. CDR3 nucleotides: TGTGCCACCAGCGGTGTCACCCGGGGCCCGGAAGCTTTCTTT. This translates into CATSGVTRGPEAFF.

The chain links TRBV10-2 to TRBJ2-5; 11 bases line up with TRBD1. The CDR3 extends over 15 amino acids. With 6 bases clipped from V and 4 bases from J, the junction kept 7 bases outside the gene matches. Looked up from germline, CDR1 is WSHSY and CDR2 is SAAADI. CDR3 protein: CASSGTGGFGETQYF. The CDR3 DNA is TGCGCCAGCAGCGGGACAGGGGGGTTCGGAGAGACCCAGTACTTC.

J is TRBJ2-3 and V is TRBV11-3; 9 bases line up with TRBD2. After removal of 4 bases from V and 6 bases from J, the junction contained 8 bases not matched to a gene. Looked up from germline, CDR1 is SGHNT and CDR2 is YENEEA. CDR3 size: 15 residues. The CDR3 nucleotides read TGTGCCAGCAGCTCCACGGGACTAGCTACGGATACGCAGTATTTT. Translated: CASSSTGLATDTQYF.

This rearrangement joins TRBV5-1 to TRBJ1-6, with a weak D call TRBD1 (5 bases). Looked up from germline, CDR1 is SGHRS and CDR2 is YFSETQ. Trimming left V 3 bases short and J 5 bases short, with 12 bases between. The CDR3 covers 15 residues. CDR3 region: CASSSQGYHNSPLHF. CDR3 nucleotides: TGCGCCAGCAGCTCCCAGGGCTACCATAATTCACCCCTCCACTTT.

The rearrangement joins TRBV7-9 to TRBJ1-1; D not certain. V shed 5 bases and J shed 0 bases, with 10 bases lying between them. The CDR3 runs 14 residues. The germline CDR1 and CDR2 sequences are SEHNR and FQNEAQ (reference sequence). The CDR3 region is CASSGDTVNTEAFF. The CDR3 nucleotides read TGTGCCAGCAGCGGCGACACCGTGAACACTGAAGCTTTCTTT.

The rearrangement joins TRBV7-3 to TRBJ2-3; 10 bases map to TRBD2. Germline CDR1 is SGHTA and CDR2 is FQGTGA. V dropped 6 bases and J dropped 6; count of bases not matched to a gene: 3. The CDR3 is 13 amino acids. The CDR3 sequence: CASRVGLADTQYF. CDR3 nucleotide sequence: TGTGCCAGCAGGGTGGGACTAGCGGATACGCAGTATTTT.

This clone is a singleton in its sample. The chain employs TRBV7-6 and TRBJ1-2; TRBD1 is a possible D gene (5 bases). This CDR3 region has 14 residues. CDR1 is SGHVS and CDR2 is FNYEAQ in the germline V gene. Trimming cost V 2 bases and J 11 bases, with 18 bases left between them. The CDR3 sequence is CASSLRQTGPRYTF. The DNA for the CDR3 is TGTGCCAGCAGCTTACGACAGACCGGTCCCCGGTACACCTTC.

The chain joins TRBV4-3 to TRBJ2-3; weak D call: TRBD1 (5 bases). Germline-derived CDR1 and CDR2 are LGHNA and YSLEER. Trimming pared 7 bases from V and 0 bases from J, leaving 11 bases between. The CDR3 is 14 residues long. The CDR3 nucleotides read TGCGCCAGCACAGCAGGGTTTAGCACAGATACGCAGTATTTT. Protein sequence: CASTAGFSTDTQYF.

The genes are TRBV7-9 and TRBJ2-7; 9 bases align to TRBD1. Trimming removed 5 bases from V and 3 bases from J; junction bases left unmatched: 8. Germline V gives CDR1 SEHNR, CDR2 FQNEAQ (reference sequence). The CDR3 is 15 residues long. The CDR3, as DNA: TGTGCCAGCAGCCATCCCGGGACAGGGAACTACGAGCAGTACTTC. It encodes CASSHPGTGNYEQYF.

The chain couples TRBV15 to TRBJ2-1, with D perhaps matching TRBD1 (6 bases). Trimming stripped 9 bases from V and 2 bases from J, with 17 bases between. CDR1 LNHNV and CDR2 YYDKDF come from the germline V gene (reference sequence). The CDR3 has 15 residues. The CDR3 spells CATKANQGTYNEQFF. CDR3 DNA: TGTGCCACTAAAGCCAACCAGGGGACCTACAATGAGCAGTTCTTC.

The chain employs TRBV7-2 and TRBJ1-5; maybe TRBD1 (5 bases). Germline V CDR1 and CDR2: SGHTA, FQGNSA. Trimming took 7 bases from V and 1 from J, leaving 20 bases between them. The CDR3 sequence is 17 residues long. CDR3: CASTSWGGVWSNQPQHF. CDR3 in DNA: TGTGCCAGCACCTCATGGGGCGGGGTTTGGAGCAATCAGCCCCAGCATTTT.

The chain uses TRBV2 and TRBJ1-2; 8 nucleotides agree with TRBD1. The CDR3 is made up of 13 amino acids. Germline V gives CDR1 SNHLY, CDR2 FYNNEI. V dropped 11 bases and J dropped 4; count of bases not matched to a gene: 9. CDR3 DNA sequence: TGTGCCGGGAGGACAGGGTCGTCCTATGGCTACACCTTC. This gives the protein CAGRTGSSYGYTF.

This chain joins TRBV28 and TRBJ2-7; D remains ambiguous. Germline V lookup: CDR1 MDHEN, CDR2 SYDVKM. Trimming shortened V by 2 bases and J by 3 bases, and 14 bases separated the two germline ends. The CDR3 spans 15 residues. Here the CDR3 DNA reads TGTGCCAGCAGTTTAAATAGTAATAAGGGCTACGAGCAGTACTTC. It translates to CASSLNSNKGYEQYF.

The rearrangement links TRBV19 to TRBJ1-6; D perhaps matches TRBD1 (5 bases). V gave up 2 bases and J gave up 6 bases, with 8 bases separating them. The CDR3 runs 14 residues. The germline V gene has CDR1 LNHDA and CDR2 SQIVND (reference sequence). The CDR3 sequence is CASSIQGANSPLHF. The CDR3 nucleotides read TGTGCCAGTAGTATACAGGGAGCTAATTCACCCCTCCACTTT.

The V gene is TRBV21-1, the J gene TRBJ2-3; TRBD1, as called in the table, went unchecked against the DNA. TRBV21-1 is a known pseudogene. The CDR3 loop spans 14 amino acids. The CDR3 DNA reads as TGTGCCAGCAGCAGGACACCCGGCACAGATACGCAGTATTTT. The encoded protein is CASSRTPGTDTQYF.

The chain joins TRBV30 to TRBJ2-1; possible D gene TRBD2, 5 bases. Germline assignment: CDR1 GTSNPN and CDR2 SVGIG (reference sequence). This CDR3 has 12 amino acids. Between the trimmed V and J ends, which lost 0 bases and 6 bases, there was a span of 6 bases. CDR3 protein: CAWSVAVNEQFF. In DNA, the CDR3 is TGTGCCTGGAGTGTAGCGGTCAATGAGCAGTTCTTC.